Each of the 20 T cell receptor beta chains below was sequenced from the same sample in a study of CD8 T cells in Susac syndrome. Random-hexamer reverse transcription was applied to roughly 0.5 to 1 ug RNA. TCRdb re-called the immunoSEQ multiplex PCR reads through MiXCR, storing one row per CDR3 protein. The repertoire holds 150,000 to 160,000 distinct CDR3 sequences, with 90% to 95% as singletons. Sequencing was performed on CD4+ T cells from PBMCs. All receptors derive from a human donor with Susac syndrome.

The rearrangement links TRBV12-5 to TRBJ1-4; TRBD1 agrees at 9 bases. Losses at the gene ends were 0 bases for V and 8 bases for J; bases not matched to a gene: 4. In germline, CDR1 is LGHNT, CDR2 FRNRAP. This CDR3 spans 15 amino acids. CDR3 nucleotide sequence: TGTGCTAGTGGTTTGGTTCCGGGACAGGGCGAAAAACTGTTTTTT. Translation gives CASGLVPGQGEKLFF.

The J gene is TRBJ2-1, the V gene TRBV2, with 9 nucleotides matching TRBD2. Per germline, CDR1 SNHLY and CDR2 FYNNEI. V gave up 3 bases and J gave up 5 bases; unmatched junction bases: 8. This CDR3 spans 16 amino acids. The CDR3 coding sequence is TGTGCCAGCAGTGATAGCGGGGGTAAATCAAACAATGAGCAGTTCTTC. This sequence encodes CASSDSGGKSNNEQFF. Full variable domain (outside the CDR3, taken from reference TRBV2 and TRBJ2-1): EPEVTQTPSHQVTQMGQEVILRCVPISNHLYFYWYRQILGQKVEFLVSFYNNEISEKSEIFDDQFSVERPDGSNFTLKIRSTKLEDSAMYFCASSDSGGKSNNEQFFGPGTRLTVL.

CDR3 sequence (DNA): TGTGCCAGTAGTCCCCAGGCGGGGGGGACTGAGCAGTTCTTC. Protein sequence: CASSPQAGGTEQFF. The rearrangement uses TRBV19 and TRBJ2-1; 9 bases are shared with TRBD2. Trimming took 5 bases from V and 9 from J; bases not matched to a gene: 8. The V gene's germline CDR1 is LNHDA and CDR2 SQIVND (reference sequence). The CDR3 covers 14 residues.

This clonotype was observed once. V and J are TRBV29-1 and TRBJ2-1, with TRBD1 matching 7 bases. Trimming at V came to 3 bases and at J to 6 bases, leaving 5 bases not matched to a gene. From germline, CDR1 is SQVTM and CDR2 ANQGSEA. The CDR3 covers 13 residues. The CDR3 bases are TGCAGCGTTGACAGCCGGGACAGCAATGAGCAGTTCTTC. Residues: CSVDSRDSNEQFF.

The chain links TRBV20-1 to TRBJ1-2, with 8 bases matching TRBD1. CDR3 length: 13 amino acids. Germline lookup yields CDR1 DFQATT and CDR2 SNEGSKA (reference sequence). Germline trimming cut 1 base from V and 12 bases from J; bases unmatched to any gene: 10. The CDR3 is CSARGYPGTGDTF. CDR3 bases: TGCAGTGCTAGAGGCTACCCCGGGACAGGCGACACCTTC.

CDR3 DNA sequence: TGCGCCAGCAGCAGGGACGGGAATGGAGCTTTCTTT. This codes for CASSRDGNGAFF. V and J are TRBV5-1 and TRBJ1-1; possibly TRBD1 for D (5 bases). The germline V gene has CDR1 SGHRS and CDR2 YFSETQ. CDR3 length: 12 residues. The V and J ends lost 4 bases and 10 bases respectively, with 14 bases between them.

The rearrangement uses TRBV27 and TRBJ2-3; tentative D call: TRBD2 (5 bases). The germline CDR1 and CDR2 sequences are MNHEY and SMNVEV (reference sequence). Trimming cost V 4 bases and J 3 bases, with 17 bases left between them. The CDR3 consists of 16 residues. CDR3: CASSSPSSPLTDTQYF. As DNA, the CDR3 is TGTGCCAGCAGTTCTCCTAGCAGCCCACTTACAGATACGCAGTATTTT.

This chain links TRBV29-1 with TRBJ1-2; D is undetermined. Germline V gene sequence: CDR1 SQVTM, CDR2 ANQGSEA. The CDR3 covers 12 residues. V was shortened by 4 bases and J by 0 bases, with 6 bases between the two germline ends. The CDR3 coding sequence is TGCAGCGTTGGGCAGTCTAACTATGGCTACACCTTC. It specifies CSVGQSNYGYTF.

The V gene is TRBV20-1, the J gene TRBJ2-7; 10 bases agree with TRBD2. CDR1 is DFQATT, CDR2 SNEGSKA, per germline (reference sequence). This CDR3 contains 13 residues. V lost 1 base and J lost 6; bases outside the gene matches: 3. The CDR3 coding sequence is TGCAGTGCTAGAGTAGCGGGGGGATCCGAGCAGTACTTC. This translates into CSARVAGGSEQYF.

The CDR3 loop is CAMPRDRRDGYTF. In DNA, the CDR3 is TGTGCCATGCCTCGGGACAGGCGGGATGGCTACACCTTC. V is TRBV24-1 and J is TRBJ1-2; 8 bases fit TRBD1. V lost 11 bases to trimming and J lost 6 bases; unmatched junction nucleotides: 10. Germline assignment: CDR1 KGHDR and CDR2 SFDVKD. The CDR3 extends over 13 amino acids.

CDR3 sequence: CASSSRTSGPYEQYF. CDR3 DNA: TGTGCCAGCAGCTCAAGGACTAGCGGACCCTACGAGCAGTACTTC. The genes are TRBV5-6 and TRBJ2-7; 10 bases are a match to TRBD2. The CDR3 spans 15 residues. Trimming at V came to 3 bases and at J to 2 bases, leaving 5 bases not matched to a gene. CDR1 and CDR2 from the germline V gene are SGHDT and YYEEEE. Full variable domain (missing parts from reference TRBV5-6 and TRBJ2-7): DAGVTQSPTHLIKTRGQQVTLRCSPKSGHDTVSWYQQALGQGPQFIFQYYEEEERQRGNFPDRFSGHQFPNYSSELNVNALLLGDSALYLCASSSRTSGPYEQYFGPGTRLTVT.

The chain uses TRBV7-2 and TRBJ2-2; D remains ambiguous. The CDR3 totals 12 residues. V was trimmed by 3 bases and J by 6 bases, leaving 5 bases between them. The V gene's germline CDR1 is SGHTA and CDR2 FQGNSA. The CDR3 DNA follows: TGTGCCAGCAGCTTGAGATCCGGGGAGCTGTTTTTT. This sequence encodes CASSLRSGELFF.

V and J are TRBV2 and TRBJ2-7; 9 nucleotides match TRBD1. Germline CDR1 reads SNHLY; CDR2 reads FYNNEI. The CDR3 has 14 amino acids. Losses at the gene ends were 7 bases for V and 5 bases for J; bases not matched to a gene: 9. The CDR3 sequence: CASNRGPGGNEQYF. The CDR3 nucleotides are TGTGCCAGCAACAGGGGGCCCGGTGGTAACGAGCAGTACTTC.

The chain uses TRBV6-5 and TRBJ2-2; D not resolved. Germline CDR1 is MNHEY and CDR2 is SVGAGI. V was trimmed by 4 bases and J by 7 bases, leaving 10 bases between them. The CDR3 has 13 amino acids. For the CDR3, the DNA is TGTGCCAGCAGTTCCTTAGTGGACGGGGAGCTGTTTTTT. This sequence encodes CASSSLVDGELFF.

Turning to this clonotype: The junction departs from germline at one end; a sequencing error may be responsible. The DNA for the CDR3 is TGTGCCAGCAGCTTCACCGTGGAGCTGTTTTTT. Its translation is CASSFTVELFF. The chain combines TRBV7-2 with TRBJ2-2; no clear D gene. This CDR3 contains 11 residues. The germline V gene has CDR1 SGHTA and CDR2 FQGNSA.

The chain's CDR3 is CSARDLSGAREQFF. CDR3 coding DNA: TGCAGTGCTAGAGATTTGAGCGGAGCAAGGGAGCAGTTCTTC. The chain combines TRBV20-1 with TRBJ2-1, with D possibly TRBD2 on 5 matching bases. Germline loops: CDR1 DFQATT, CDR2 SNEGSKA (reference sequence). V lost 0 bases, J lost 10 bases, and 16 bases lay in between. CDR3 length: 14 amino acids.

The chain employs TRBV2 and TRBJ2-1; D may be TRBD2 (7 bases). The CDR3 sequence is 14 residues long. CDR1 SNHLY and CDR2 FYNNEI come from the germline V gene. V was trimmed by 11 bases and J by 3 bases, leaving 17 bases between them. The CDR3, as DNA: TGTGCCGGTTGTGGGGGGGGCTTCTACAATGAGCAGTTCTTC. Amino acid sequence: CAGCGGGFYNEQFF. The entire variable domain, with the rest obtained from reference TRBV2 and TRBJ2-1, is as follows: EPEVTQTPSHQVTQMGQEVILRCVPISNHLYFYWYRQILGQKVEFLVSFYNNEISEKSEIFDDQFSVERPDGSNFTLKIRSTKLEDSAMYFCAGCGGGFYNEQFFGPGTRLTVL.

V usage is TRBV20-1 and J usage is TRBJ2-3; 11 positions match TRBD1. CDR1 and CDR2 from the germline V gene are DFQATT and SNEGSKA (reference sequence). This CDR3 comprises 12 residues. V gave up 6 bases and J gave up 14 bases; unmatched junction bases: 10. CDR3 nucleotides: TGCAGTGCGATCCGGACAGGGGGCGCCCGGTATTTT. Amino acid sequence: CSAIRTGGARYF.

The chain has TRBV5-8 and TRBJ2-5; maybe TRBD2 (7 bases). With 3 bases removed from V and 2 bases from J, the gap between germline ends came to 11 bases. The CDR3 has 14 residues. Germline V lookup: CDR1 SGHTS, CDR2 YDEGEE. The CDR3 is CASSWRGGQETQYF. CDR3 in DNA: TGTGCCAGCAGCTGGAGGGGGGGACAAGAGACCCAGTACTTC.

The chain couples TRBV12-5 to TRBJ2-1; possible D gene TRBD2, 6 bases. The V and J ends lost 3 bases and 10 bases respectively, with 13 bases between them. Germline V CDR1 and CDR2: LGHNT, FRNRAP. This CDR3 is 13 amino acids long. The CDR3 here is CASGLRGAGEQFF. CDR3 nucleotide sequence: TGTGCTAGTGGTTTAAGAGGGGCGGGGGAGCAGTTCTTC.